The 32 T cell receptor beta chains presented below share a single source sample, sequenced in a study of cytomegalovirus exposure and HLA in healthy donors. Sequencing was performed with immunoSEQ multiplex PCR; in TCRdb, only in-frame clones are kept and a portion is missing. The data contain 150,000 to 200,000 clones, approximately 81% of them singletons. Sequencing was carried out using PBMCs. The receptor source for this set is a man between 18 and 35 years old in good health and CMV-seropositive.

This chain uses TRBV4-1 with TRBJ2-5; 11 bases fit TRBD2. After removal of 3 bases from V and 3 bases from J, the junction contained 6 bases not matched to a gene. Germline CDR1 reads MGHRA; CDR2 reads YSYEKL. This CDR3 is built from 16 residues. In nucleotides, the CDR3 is TGCGCCAGCAGCCACCGTAGCGGGGGGGCGGAAGAGACCCAGTACTTC. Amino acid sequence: CASSHRSGGAEETQYF.

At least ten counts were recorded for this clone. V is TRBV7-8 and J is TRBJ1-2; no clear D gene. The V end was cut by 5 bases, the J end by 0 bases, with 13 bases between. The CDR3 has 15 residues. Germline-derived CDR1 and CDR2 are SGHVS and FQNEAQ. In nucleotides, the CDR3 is TGTGCCAGCAGCCTACGACGGAGCCCTAACTATGGCTACACCTTC. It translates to CASSLRRSPNYGYTF.

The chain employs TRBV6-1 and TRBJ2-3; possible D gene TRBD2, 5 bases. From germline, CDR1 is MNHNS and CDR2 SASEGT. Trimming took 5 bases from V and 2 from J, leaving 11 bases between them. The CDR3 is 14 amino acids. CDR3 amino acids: CASSLSGTTDTQYF. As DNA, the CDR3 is TGTGCCAGCAGTCTCAGCGGAACCACAGATACGCAGTATTTT.

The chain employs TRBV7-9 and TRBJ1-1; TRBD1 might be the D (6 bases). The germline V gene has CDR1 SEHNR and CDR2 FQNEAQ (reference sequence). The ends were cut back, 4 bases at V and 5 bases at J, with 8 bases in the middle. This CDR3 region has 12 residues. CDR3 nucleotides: TGTGCCAGCAGCTCAGGGGTGACTGAAGCTTTCTTT. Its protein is CASSSGVTEAFF.

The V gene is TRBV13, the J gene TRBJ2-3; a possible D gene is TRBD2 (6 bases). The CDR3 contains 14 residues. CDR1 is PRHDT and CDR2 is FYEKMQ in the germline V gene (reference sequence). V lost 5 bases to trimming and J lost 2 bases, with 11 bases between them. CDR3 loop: CASSMTRATDTQYF. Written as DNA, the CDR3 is TGTGCCAGCAGCATGACTAGGGCCACAGATACGCAGTATTTT.

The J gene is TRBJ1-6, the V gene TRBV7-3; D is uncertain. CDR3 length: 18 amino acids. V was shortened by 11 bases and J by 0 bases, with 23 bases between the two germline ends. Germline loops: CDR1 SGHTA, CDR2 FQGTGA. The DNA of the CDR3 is TGTGCCGTCCTCGATCGTTCAGGAATTGGCTCCTATAATTCACCCCTCCACTTT. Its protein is CAVLDRSGIGSYNSPLHF.

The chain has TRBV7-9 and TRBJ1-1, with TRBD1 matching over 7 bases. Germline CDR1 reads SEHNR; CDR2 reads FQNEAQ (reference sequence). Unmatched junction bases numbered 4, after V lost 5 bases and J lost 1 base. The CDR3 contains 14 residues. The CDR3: CASSPWTGNTEAFF. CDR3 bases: TGTGCCAGCAGCCCATGGACAGGGAACACTGAAGCTTTCTTT.

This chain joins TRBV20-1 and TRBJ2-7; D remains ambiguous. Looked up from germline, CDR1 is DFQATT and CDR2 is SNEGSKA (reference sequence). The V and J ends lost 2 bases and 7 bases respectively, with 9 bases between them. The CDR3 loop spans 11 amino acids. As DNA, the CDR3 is TGCAGTGCTAGATCCACTCCAGAGCAGTACTTC. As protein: CSARSTPEQYF.

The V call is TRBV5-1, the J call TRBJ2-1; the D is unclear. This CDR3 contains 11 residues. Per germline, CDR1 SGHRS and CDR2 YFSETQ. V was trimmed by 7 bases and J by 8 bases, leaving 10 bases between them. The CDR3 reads CASSSVHEQFF. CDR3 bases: TGCGCCAGCTCCTCCGTCCATGAGCAGTTCTTC.

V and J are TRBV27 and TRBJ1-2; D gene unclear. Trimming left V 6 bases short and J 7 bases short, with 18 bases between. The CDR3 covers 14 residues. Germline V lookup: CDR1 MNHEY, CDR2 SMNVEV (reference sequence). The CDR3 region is CASSPMDYSGGYTF. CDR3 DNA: TGTGCCAGCAGCCCTATGGACTATTCGGGTGGCTACACCTTC.

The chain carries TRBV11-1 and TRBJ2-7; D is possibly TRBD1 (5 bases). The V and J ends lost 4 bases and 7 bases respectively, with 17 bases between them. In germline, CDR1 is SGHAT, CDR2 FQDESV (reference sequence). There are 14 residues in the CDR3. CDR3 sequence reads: CASSSKSRRQEQYF. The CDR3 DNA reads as TGTGCCAGCAGCTCTAAGTCCCGACGACAGGAGCAGTACTTC.

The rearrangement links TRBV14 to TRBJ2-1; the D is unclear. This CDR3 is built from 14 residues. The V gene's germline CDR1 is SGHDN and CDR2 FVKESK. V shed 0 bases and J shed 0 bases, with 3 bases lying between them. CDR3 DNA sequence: TGTGCCAGCAGCCAAGAGAGCTCCTACAATGAGCAGTTCTTC. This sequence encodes CASSQESSYNEQFF.

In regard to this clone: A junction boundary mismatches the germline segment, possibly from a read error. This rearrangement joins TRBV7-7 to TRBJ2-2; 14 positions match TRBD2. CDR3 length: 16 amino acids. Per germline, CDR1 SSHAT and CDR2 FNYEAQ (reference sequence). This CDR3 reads CASSATSGGAPGELFF. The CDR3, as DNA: TGTGCTAGCAGCGCGACTAGCGGGGGGGCCCCCGGGGAGCTGTTTTTT.

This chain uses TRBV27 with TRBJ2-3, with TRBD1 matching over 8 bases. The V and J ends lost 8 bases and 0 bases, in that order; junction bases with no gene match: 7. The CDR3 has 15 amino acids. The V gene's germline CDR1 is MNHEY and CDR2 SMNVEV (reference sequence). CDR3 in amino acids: CASGYRGVSTDTQYF. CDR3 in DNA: TGTGCCAGCGGATACAGGGGGGTAAGCACAGATACGCAGTATTTT.

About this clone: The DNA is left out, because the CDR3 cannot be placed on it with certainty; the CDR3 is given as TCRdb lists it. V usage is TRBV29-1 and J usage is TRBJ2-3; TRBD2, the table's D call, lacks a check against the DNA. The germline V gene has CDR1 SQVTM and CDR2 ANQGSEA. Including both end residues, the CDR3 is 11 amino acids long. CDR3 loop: CSVGTGTFSYF.

This chain's CDR3 is CAWSGGGEQYF. The CDR3 DNA sequence: TGTGCCTGGAGTGGAGGTGGCGAGCAGTACTTC. The chain combines TRBV30 with TRBJ2-7; no reliable D call. V was shortened by 1 base and J by 6 bases, with 7 bases between the two germline ends. The CDR3 is 11 residues long. In germline, CDR1 is GTSNPN, CDR2 SVGIG (reference sequence).

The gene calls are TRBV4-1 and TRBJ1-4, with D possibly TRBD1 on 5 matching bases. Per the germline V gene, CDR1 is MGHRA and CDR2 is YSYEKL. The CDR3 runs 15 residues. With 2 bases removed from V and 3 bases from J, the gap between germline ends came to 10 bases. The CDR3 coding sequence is TGCGCCAGCAGCCAAAGGTCAGGGCCTAATGAAAAACTGTTTTTT. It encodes CASSQRSGPNEKLFF.

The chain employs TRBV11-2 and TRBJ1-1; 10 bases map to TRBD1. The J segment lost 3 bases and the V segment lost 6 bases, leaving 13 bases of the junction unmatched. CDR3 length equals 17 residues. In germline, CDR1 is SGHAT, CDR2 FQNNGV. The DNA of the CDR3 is TGTGCCAGCAGATGGGACAGGGGACAACATCGGGACACTGAAGCTTTCTTT. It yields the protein CASRWDRGQHRDTEAFF.

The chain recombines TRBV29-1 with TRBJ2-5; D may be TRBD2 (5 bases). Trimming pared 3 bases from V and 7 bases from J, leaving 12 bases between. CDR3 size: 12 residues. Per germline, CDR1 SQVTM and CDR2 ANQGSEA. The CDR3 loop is CSVDRGSRTQYF. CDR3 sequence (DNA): TGCAGCGTTGACCGTGGGAGTCGGACCCAGTACTTC.

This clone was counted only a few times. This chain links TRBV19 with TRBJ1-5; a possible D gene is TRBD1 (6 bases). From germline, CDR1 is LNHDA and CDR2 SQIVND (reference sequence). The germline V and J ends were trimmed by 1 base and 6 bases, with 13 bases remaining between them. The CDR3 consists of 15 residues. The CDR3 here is CASSIGGQGSQPQHF. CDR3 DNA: TGTGCCAGTAGTATAGGAGGGCAGGGGAGTCAGCCCCAGCATTTT. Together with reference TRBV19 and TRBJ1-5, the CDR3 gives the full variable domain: DGGITQSPKYLFRKEGQNVTLSCEQNLNHDAMYWYRQDPGQGLRLIYYSQIVNDFQKGDIAEGYSVSREKKESFPLTVTSAQKNPTAFYLCASSIGGQGSQPQHFGDGTRLSIL.

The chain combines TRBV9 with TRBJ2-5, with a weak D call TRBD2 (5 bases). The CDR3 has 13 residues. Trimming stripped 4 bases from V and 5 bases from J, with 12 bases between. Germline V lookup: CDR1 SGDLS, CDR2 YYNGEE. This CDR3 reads CASSPPGGETQYF. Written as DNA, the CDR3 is TGTGCCAGCAGCCCCCCCGGCGGGGAGACCCAGTACTTC.

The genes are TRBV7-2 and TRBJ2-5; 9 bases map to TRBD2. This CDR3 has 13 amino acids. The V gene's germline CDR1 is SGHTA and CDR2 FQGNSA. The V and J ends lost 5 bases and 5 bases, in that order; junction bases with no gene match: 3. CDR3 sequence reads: CASSRGGAETQYF. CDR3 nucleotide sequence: TGTGCCAGCAGCCGCGGGGGGGCGGAGACCCAGTACTTC.

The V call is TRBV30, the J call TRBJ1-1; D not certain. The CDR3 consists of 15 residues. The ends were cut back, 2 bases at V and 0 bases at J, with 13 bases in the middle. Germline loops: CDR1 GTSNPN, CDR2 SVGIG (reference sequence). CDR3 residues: CAWSRTVNMNTEAFF. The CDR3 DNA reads TGTGCCTGGAGTCGAACAGTCAACATGAACACTGAAGCTTTCTTT.

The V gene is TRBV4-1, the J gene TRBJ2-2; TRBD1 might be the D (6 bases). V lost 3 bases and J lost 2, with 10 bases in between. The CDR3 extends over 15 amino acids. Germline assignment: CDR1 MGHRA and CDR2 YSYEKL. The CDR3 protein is CASSHGTFNTGELFF. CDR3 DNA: TGCGCCAGCAGCCACGGGACATTTAACACCGGGGAGCTGTTTTTT.

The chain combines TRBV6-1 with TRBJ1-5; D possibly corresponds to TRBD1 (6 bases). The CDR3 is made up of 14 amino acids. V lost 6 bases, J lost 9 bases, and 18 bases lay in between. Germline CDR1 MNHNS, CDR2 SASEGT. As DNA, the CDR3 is TGTGCCAGCAGGCACGACAGGTTACTCCGGCCCCAGCATTTT. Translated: CASRHDRLLRPQHF.

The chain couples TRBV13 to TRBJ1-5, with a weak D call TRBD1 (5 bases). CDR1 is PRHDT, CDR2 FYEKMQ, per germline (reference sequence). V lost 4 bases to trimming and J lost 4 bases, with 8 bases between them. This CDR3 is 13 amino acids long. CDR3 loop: CASSSGGNQPQHF. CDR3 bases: TGTGCCAGCAGCTCGGGGGGGAATCAGCCCCAGCATTTT.

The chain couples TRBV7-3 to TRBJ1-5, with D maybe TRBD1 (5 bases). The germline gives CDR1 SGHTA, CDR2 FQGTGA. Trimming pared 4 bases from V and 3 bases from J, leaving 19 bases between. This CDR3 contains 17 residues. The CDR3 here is CASSSGPGTGDNQPQHF. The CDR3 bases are TGTGCCAGCAGCTCAGGGCCGGGGACGGGGGACAATCAGCCCCAGCATTTT.

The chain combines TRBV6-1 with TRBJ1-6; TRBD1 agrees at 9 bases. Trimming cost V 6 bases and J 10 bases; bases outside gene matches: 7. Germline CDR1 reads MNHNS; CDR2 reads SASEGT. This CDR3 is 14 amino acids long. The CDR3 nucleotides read TGTGCCAGCAGCGCGGGACAGGGAGACTCACCCCTCCACTTT. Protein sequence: CASSAGQGDSPLHF.

The CDR3 DNA reads as TGCAGCGTTGCGGTCTCGCAAGAGACCCAGTACTTC. Amino acid sequence: CSVAVSQETQYF. V and J are TRBV29-1 and TRBJ2-5; D uncertain. V was clipped by 4 bases and J by 2 bases, with 8 bases between them. The CDR3 consists of 12 residues. Germline V gene lookup returns CDR1 SQVTM and CDR2 ANQGSEA.

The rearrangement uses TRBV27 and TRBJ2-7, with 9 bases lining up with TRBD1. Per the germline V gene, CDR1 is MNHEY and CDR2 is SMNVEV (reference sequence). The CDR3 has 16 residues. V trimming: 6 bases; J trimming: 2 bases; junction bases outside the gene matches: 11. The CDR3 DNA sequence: TGTGCCAGCAGGAGACTCCCGGGACAGGGCCCCTACGAGCAGTACTTC. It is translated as CASRRLPGQGPYEQYF.

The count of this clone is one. The CDR3 sequence: CASSGPEGKTQYF. The CDR3 DNA reads TGTGCCAGCAGTGGCCCGGAGGGAAAGACCCAGTACTTC. The chain recombines TRBV2 with TRBJ2-5; D is perhaps TRBD2 (6 bases). The CDR3 consists of 13 residues. The germline gives CDR1 SNHLY, CDR2 FYNNEI. Deletions cut 4 bases from V and 6 bases from J, with 12 bases between.

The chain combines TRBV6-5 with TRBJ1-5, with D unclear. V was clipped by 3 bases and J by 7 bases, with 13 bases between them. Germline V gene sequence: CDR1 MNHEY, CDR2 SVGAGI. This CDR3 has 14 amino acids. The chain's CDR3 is CASSYFKGGQPQHF. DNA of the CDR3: TGTGCCAGCAGTTATTTTAAGGGAGGCCAGCCCCAGCATTTT.